The source of this TCR beta chain is a study of T cell responses to AZD1222 COVID-19 vaccine. Clones were sequenced by immunoSEQ multiplex PCR, and TCRdb holds only the in-frame ones, with some missing. The sample yields more than 85,000 clones, 88% seen once. The study's findings and limits: Reports say nearly half of spike-specific TCRs go after unmutated variant regions.

This CDR3 comprises 14 residues. Germline CDR1 is SGHNT and CDR2 is YYREEE (reference sequence). The V end was cut by 4 bases, the J end by 6 bases, with 16 bases between. A note on this clone: Its antigen is not known.

This clonotype was obtained from an adult in good health. The chain employs TRBV5-4 and TRBJ1-1, with a possible D match to TRBD1 (5 bases). The sample here was peripheral blood, taken on day 0 of AZD1222 vaccination. CDR3 nucleotides: TGTGCCAGCAGCCGGACATCGCTGACGGCTGAAGCTTTCTTT. Residues: CASSRTSLTAEAFF.